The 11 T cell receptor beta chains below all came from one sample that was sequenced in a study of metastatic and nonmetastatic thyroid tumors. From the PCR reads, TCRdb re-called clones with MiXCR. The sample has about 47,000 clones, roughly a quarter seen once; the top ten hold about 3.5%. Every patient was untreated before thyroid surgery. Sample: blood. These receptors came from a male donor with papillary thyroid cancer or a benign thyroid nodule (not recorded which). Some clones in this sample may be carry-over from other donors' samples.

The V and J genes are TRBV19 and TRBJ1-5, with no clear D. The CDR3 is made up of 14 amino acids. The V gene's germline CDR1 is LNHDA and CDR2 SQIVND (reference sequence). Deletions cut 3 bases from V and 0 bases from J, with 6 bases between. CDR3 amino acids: CASSILVSNQPQHF. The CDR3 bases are TGTGCCAGTAGTATTTTAGTTAGCAATCAGCCCCAGCATTTT.

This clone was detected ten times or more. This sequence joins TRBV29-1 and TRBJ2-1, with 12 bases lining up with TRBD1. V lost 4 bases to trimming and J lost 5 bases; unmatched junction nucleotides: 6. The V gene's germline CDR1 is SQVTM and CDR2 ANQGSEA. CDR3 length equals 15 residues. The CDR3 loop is CSVAGGQGANNEQFF. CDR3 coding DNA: TGCAGCGTTGCCGGGGGACAGGGGGCAAACAATGAGCAGTTCTTC.

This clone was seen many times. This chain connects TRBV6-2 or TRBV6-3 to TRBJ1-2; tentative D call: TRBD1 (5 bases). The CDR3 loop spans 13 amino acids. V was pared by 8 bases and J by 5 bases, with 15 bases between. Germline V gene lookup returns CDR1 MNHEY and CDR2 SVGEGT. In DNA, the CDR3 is TGTGCCAGCCGGATTACAGGAACTTATGGCTACACCTTC. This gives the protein CASRITGTYGYTF.

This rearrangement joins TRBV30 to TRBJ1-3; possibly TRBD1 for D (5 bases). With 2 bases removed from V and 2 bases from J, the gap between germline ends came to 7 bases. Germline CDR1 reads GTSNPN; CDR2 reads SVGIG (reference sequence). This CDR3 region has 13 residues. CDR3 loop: CAWSKGTGNTIYF. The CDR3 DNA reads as TGTGCCTGGAGTAAGGGGACTGGAAACACCATATATTTT.

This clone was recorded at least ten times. CDR3 sequence (DNA): TGCAGTGCTACAGAAGCGGGAGAGGTCGACGAGCAGTACTTC. It specifies CSATEAGEVDEQYF. J is TRBJ2-7 and V is TRBV20-1; 8 bases align to TRBD2. J was trimmed by 5 bases and V by 4 bases; bases with no gene match: 10. The CDR3 sequence is 14 residues long. CDR1 and CDR2 from the germline V gene are DFQATT and SNEGSKA (reference sequence).

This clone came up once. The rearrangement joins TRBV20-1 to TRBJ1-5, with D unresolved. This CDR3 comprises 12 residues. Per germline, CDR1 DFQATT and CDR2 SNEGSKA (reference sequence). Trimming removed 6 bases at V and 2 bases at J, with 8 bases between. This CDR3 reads CSADSRNQPQHF. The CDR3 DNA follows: TGCAGTGCCGATTCCCGCAATCAGCCCCAGCATTTT.

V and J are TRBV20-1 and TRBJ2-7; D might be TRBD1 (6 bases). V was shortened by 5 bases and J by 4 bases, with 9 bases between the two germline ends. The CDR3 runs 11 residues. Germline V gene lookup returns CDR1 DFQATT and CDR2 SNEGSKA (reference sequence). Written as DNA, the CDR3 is TGCAGTGCTCGACAGGATTACGAGCAGTACTTC. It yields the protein CSARQDYEQYF.

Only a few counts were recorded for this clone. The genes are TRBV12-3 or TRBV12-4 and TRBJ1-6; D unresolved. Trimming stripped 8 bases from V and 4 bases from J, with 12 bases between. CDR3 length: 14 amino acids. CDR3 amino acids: CASHGSKYNSPLHF. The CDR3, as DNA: TGTGCCAGCCACGGATCGAAATATAATTCACCCCTCCACTTT.

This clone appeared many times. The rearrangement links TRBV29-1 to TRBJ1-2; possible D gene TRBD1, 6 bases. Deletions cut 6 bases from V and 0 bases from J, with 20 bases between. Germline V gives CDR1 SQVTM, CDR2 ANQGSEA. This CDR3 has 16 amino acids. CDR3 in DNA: TGCAGCGTCCACCGGGCAGGGGAGGACACTAACTATGGCTACACCTTC. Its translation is CSVHRAGEDTNYGYTF.

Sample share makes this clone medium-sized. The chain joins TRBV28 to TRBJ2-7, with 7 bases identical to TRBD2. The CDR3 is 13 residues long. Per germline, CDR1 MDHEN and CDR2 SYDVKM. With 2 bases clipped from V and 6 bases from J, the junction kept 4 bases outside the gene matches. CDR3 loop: CASSLGGRVEQYF. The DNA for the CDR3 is TGTGCCAGCAGTTTAGGAGGGAGGGTCGAGCAGTACTTC. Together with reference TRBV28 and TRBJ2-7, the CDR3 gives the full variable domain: DVKVTQSSRYLVKRTGEKVFLECVQDMDHENMFWYRQDPGLGLRLIYFSYDVKMKEKGDIPEGYSVSREKKERFSLILESASTNQTSMYLCASSLGGRVEQYFGPGTRLTVT.

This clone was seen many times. The CDR3 DNA reads TGCAGTGCTAGAGCGCCTCACAATGAGCAGTTCTTC. Protein: CSARAPHNEQFF. V gene TRBV20-1 combines with J gene TRBJ2-1; no clear D. Trimming shortened V by 1 base and J by 5 bases, and 6 bases separated the two germline ends. CDR1 is DFQATT, CDR2 SNEGSKA, per germline (reference sequence). CDR3 length: 12 amino acids.